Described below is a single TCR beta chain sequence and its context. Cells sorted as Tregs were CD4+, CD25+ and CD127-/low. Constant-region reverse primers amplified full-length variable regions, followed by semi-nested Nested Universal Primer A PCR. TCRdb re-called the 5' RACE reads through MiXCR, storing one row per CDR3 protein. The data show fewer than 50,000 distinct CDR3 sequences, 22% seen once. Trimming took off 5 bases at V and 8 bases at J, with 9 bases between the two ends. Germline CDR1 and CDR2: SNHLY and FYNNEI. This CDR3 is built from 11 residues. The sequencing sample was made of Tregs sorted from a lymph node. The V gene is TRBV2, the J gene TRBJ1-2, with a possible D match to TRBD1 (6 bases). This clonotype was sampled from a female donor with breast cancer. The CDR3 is CASSPGVGYTF. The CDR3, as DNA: TGTGCCAGCAGTCCAGGGGTGGGCTACACCTTC.